The 28 T cell receptor beta chains presented below share a single source sample, sequenced in a study of neurological immune-mediated disorders (dated by TCRdb to between 2018 and 2020). Libraries were constructed by 5' RACE. These reads were obtained on an Illumina HiSeq 2500. The raw public data were reprocessed by TCRdb itself: fastp quality trimming at Q25, MiXCR clonotype calling, in-frame beta chains only. A single entry per CDR3 protein holds the most common genes and DNA from its merged rows. The sample contains around 13,000 distinct CDR3 sequences, 8% to 13% of them found a single time. Jointly, the top ten make up 24% of the sample. What was sequenced was PBMCs. All receptors derive from a woman between 40 and 55 years old in good health.

This clonotype showed up many times. The gene calls are TRBV10-3 and TRBJ2-1; 15 nucleotides agree with TRBD2. This CDR3 has 15 amino acids. CDR1 is ENHRY, CDR2 SYGVKD, per germline. V dropped 4 bases and J dropped 8; count of bases not matched to a gene: 3. CDR3 in amino acids: CAISARTSGRDEQFF. In DNA, the CDR3 is TGTGCCATCAGTGCGAGGACTAGCGGGAGGGATGAGCAGTTCTTC.

This clonotype was counted ten times or more. The chain employs TRBV5-6 and TRBJ2-1; 7 bases fit TRBD1. The J segment lost 7 bases and the V segment lost 6 bases, leaving 1 base of the junction unmatched. The CDR3 covers 11 residues. The V gene's germline CDR1 is SGHDT and CDR2 YYEEEE. As DNA, the CDR3 is TGTGCCAGCACAGGGGGAAATGAGCAGTTCTTC. It translates to CASTGGNEQFF. Full variable domain (rest looked up from reference TRBV5-6 and TRBJ2-1): DAGVTQSPTHLIKTRGQQVTLRCSPKSGHDTVSWYQQALGQGPQFIFQYYEEEERQRGNFPDRFSGHQFPNYSSELNVNALLLGDSALYLCASTGGNEQFFGPGTRLTVL.

This clonotype showed up many times. The chain couples TRBV20-1 to TRBJ2-6; the D is unclear. V was cut by 2 bases and J by 0 bases, with 11 bases left in between. This CDR3 is 16 amino acids long. The germline V gene encodes CDR1 DFQATT and CDR2 SNEGSKA (reference sequence). CDR3 sequence (DNA): TGCAGTGCTAGACGGGCCTCGGGCTCTGGGGCCAACGTCCTGACTTTC. This encodes CSARRASGSGANVLTF.

This clonotype has a count of ten or more. The chain combines TRBV20-1 with TRBJ2-2, with a tentative D call TRBD1 (5 bases). The ends were cut back, 2 bases at V and 0 bases at J, with 7 bases in the middle. Germline loops: CDR1 DFQATT, CDR2 SNEGSKA (reference sequence). The CDR3 covers 14 residues. CDR3 amino acids: CSARPRANTGELFF. CDR3 in DNA: TGCAGTGCTAGACCCAGGGCGAACACCGGGGAGCTGTTTTTT.

This clonotype showed up many times. The chain combines TRBV6-6 with TRBJ1-5, with D maybe TRBD1 (6 bases). Germline values: CDR1 MNHNY, CDR2 SVGAGI (reference sequence). V lost 0 bases to trimming and J lost 0 bases, with 21 bases between them. This CDR3 spans 20 amino acids. CDR3 DNA: TGTGCCAGCAGTTACTCCCGACAGGTGGAGAAATCTTATAGCAATCAGCCCCAGCATTTT. Protein: CASSYSRQVEKSYSNQPQHF.

This clonotype was recorded at least ten times. The chain recombines TRBV5-6 with TRBJ2-5, with 7 bases lining up with TRBD1. V shed 2 bases and J 2 bases; nucleotides not matched to a gene: 6. Per the germline V gene, CDR1 is SGHDT and CDR2 is YYEEEE. The CDR3 totals 15 residues. The CDR3 DNA is TGTGCCAGCAGCTTCGCCGGGACAGTACAAGAGACCCAGTACTTC. Translating gives CASSFAGTVQETQYF.

This clonotype came up many times. This chain links TRBV19 with TRBJ1-5; D perhaps matches TRBD1 (6 bases). The ends were cut back, 10 bases at V and 4 bases at J, with 11 bases in the middle. Germline CDR1 and CDR2: LNHDA and SQIVND (reference sequence). CDR3 length equals 12 residues. DNA for the CDR3: TGTGCCAACCTGGACAGAAATCAGCCCCAGCATTTT. Encoded protein: CANLDRNQPQHF.

This clonotype qualifies as medium-sized. The chain has TRBV11-3 and TRBJ2-2; D remains unclear. CDR3 length: 12 amino acids. CDR1 is SGHNT and CDR2 is YENEEA in the germline V gene. V shed 5 bases and J shed 7 bases, with 8 bases lying between them. The chain's CDR3 is CASSPPSGELFF. For the CDR3, the DNA is TGTGCCAGCAGCCCCCCCAGCGGGGAGCTGTTTTTT. Filled out from reference TRBV11-3 and TRBJ2-2, the complete variable domain reads EAGVVQSPRYKIIEKKQPVAFWCNPISGHNTLYWYLQNLGQGPELLIRYENEEAVDDSQLPKDRFSAERLKGVDSTLKIQPAELGDSAVYLCASSPPSGELFFGEGSRLTVL.

This clonotype was seen ten or more times. The chain has TRBV20-1 and TRBJ1-6; D not certain. Germline CDR1 DFQATT, CDR2 SNEGSKA (reference sequence). Between the trimmed V and J ends, which lost 0 bases and 0 bases, there was a span of 9 bases. This CDR3 contains 16 residues. In DNA form, the CDR3 reads TGCAGTGCTAGAGATCCCCAGAGCTCCTATAATTCACCCCTCCACTTT. Encoded protein: CSARDPQSSYNSPLHF.

This clonotype was found many times. The V gene is TRBV5-1, the J gene TRBJ1-4; weak D call: TRBD1 (5 bases). The V and J ends lost 0 bases and 0 bases respectively, with 12 bases between them. Germline CDR1 reads SGHRS; CDR2 reads YFSETQ. The length of the CDR3 is 17 residues. CDR3 DNA: TGCGCCAGCAGCTTGGGGCAGGGAATTGCAACTAATGAAAAACTGTTTTTT. Amino acids: CASSLGQGIATNEKLFF.

This clonotype was counted at least ten times. This sequence joins TRBV6-6 and TRBJ1-5, with D hard to call. The CDR3 has 13 residues. Trimming removed 7 bases at V and 1 base at J, with 8 bases between. Germline CDR1 and CDR2: MNHNY and SVGAGI (reference sequence). The CDR3 loop is CASNGWSNQPQHF. DNA for the CDR3: TGTGCCAGCAATGGATGGAGCAATCAGCCCCAGCATTTT.

This clonotype was seen many times. The chain combines TRBV5-5 with TRBJ2-7; maybe TRBD1 (7 bases). The CDR3 is made up of 15 amino acids. From germline, CDR1 is SGHKS and CDR2 YYEKEE (reference sequence). Trimming left V 3 bases short and J 2 bases short, with 15 bases between. The CDR3 loop is CASSYVAGGTYEQYF. CDR3 bases: TGTGCCAGCAGCTACGTGGCAGGGGGGACCTACGAGCAGTACTTC.

This clonotype has ten or more counts. The chain links TRBV5-1 to TRBJ2-2; tentatively, D is TRBD1 (6 bases). The germline V gene has CDR1 SGHRS and CDR2 YFSETQ. The V end lost 4 bases, the J end lost 4 bases, and 11 bases lay between the germline ends. This CDR3 spans 14 amino acids. The CDR3 DNA sequence: TGCGCCAGCAGCCTAACCAGGGGCACCGGGGAGCTGTTTTTT. Its translation: CASSLTRGTGELFF.

This clonotype was observed at least ten times. The J gene is TRBJ2-7, the V gene TRBV12-3 or TRBV12-4; D is perhaps TRBD1 (6 bases). The CDR3 length is 14 residues. V lost 5 bases and J 5 bases, leaving 16 bases between the germline ends. The CDR3 here is CASSAGRGSHEQYF. Here the CDR3 DNA reads TGTGCCAGCAGTGCCGGCAGGGGTTCCCACGAGCAGTACTTC.

In this sample, this clonotype turned up many times. The chain couples TRBV28 to TRBJ1-2, with D unresolved. The germline V gene has CDR1 MDHEN and CDR2 SYDVKM. CDR3 length: 14 residues. V shed 5 bases and J shed 4 bases, with 14 bases lying between them. This CDR3 reads CASSLPRRGYGYTF. CDR3 in DNA: TGTGCCAGCAGTCTCCCCCGCAGAGGCTATGGCTACACCTTC.

This clonotype has a count of ten or more. The chain links TRBV7-2 to TRBJ1-1; D gene uncertain. Germline CDR1 reads SGHTA; CDR2 reads FQGNSA. The CDR3 runs 14 residues. V was clipped by 3 bases and J by 4 bases, with 12 bases between them. CDR3: CASSFDGRGTEAFF. CDR3 in DNA: TGTGCCAGCAGCTTCGACGGCCGGGGCACTGAAGCTTTCTTT.

This clonotype is labeled as medium-sized. The rearrangement uses TRBV5-1 and TRBJ2-7, with 9 bases identical to TRBD1. This CDR3 is built from 16 residues. Germline assignment: CDR1 SGHRS and CDR2 YFSETQ. Trimming took 5 bases from V and 5 from J; bases not matched to a gene: 14. The DNA for the CDR3 is TGCGCCAGCAGTCTCAGACCGTGGGACAGGGTCGACGAGCAGTACTTC. It codes for CASSLRPWDRVDEQYF.

This clonotype showed up many times. The chain has TRBV7-6 and TRBJ1-1; TRBD1 matches at 7 bases. The V gene's germline CDR1 is SGHVS and CDR2 FNYEAQ. CDR3 length: 15 amino acids. V shed 5 bases and J 6 bases; nucleotides not matched to a gene: 12. The CDR3 region has the DNA TGTGCCAGCAGCCTCAGGGGGGAGAGTAACGCTGAAGCTTTCTTT. Translation: CASSLRGESNAEAFF.

There are many counts of this clonotype. V usage is TRBV2 and J usage is TRBJ2-2; no clear D. Trimming stripped 5 bases from V and 5 bases from J, with 3 bases between. CDR3 length: 11 amino acids. The germline V gene has CDR1 SNHLY and CDR2 FYNNEI. CDR3 sequence reads: CASSSTGELFF. DNA for the CDR3: TGTGCCAGCAGTTCTACCGGGGAGCTGTTTTTT.

This sequence joins TRBV11-3 and TRBJ2-1, with TRBD1 identical over 7 bases. This CDR3 has 14 residues. Germline lookup yields CDR1 SGHNT and CDR2 YENEEA. The ends lost 5 bases at V and 7 bases at J; junction bases unmatched: 8. The CDR3 nucleotides read TGTGCCAGCAGCCCACTAGGGGGACAGAATGAGCAGTTCTTC. Protein product: CASSPLGGQNEQFF.

This clonotype appeared many times. The V gene is TRBV4-1, the J gene TRBJ2-1; D is ambiguous. This CDR3 contains 14 residues. Germline CDR1 MGHRA, CDR2 YSYEKL. V was pared by 3 bases and J by 1 base, with 7 bases between. The CDR3: CASSHTTSYNEQFF. Here the CDR3 DNA reads TGCGCCAGCAGCCATACCACTTCCTACAATGAGCAGTTCTTC.

In this sample, this clonotype is large. The chain combines TRBV3-1 with TRBJ2-7, with a possible D match to TRBD1 (5 bases). CDR3 length: 13 residues. Trimming removed 3 bases at V and 3 bases at J, with 9 bases between. Germline V lookup: CDR1 LGHDT, CDR2 YNNKEL (reference sequence). CDR3 loop: CASSQTEYYEQYF. The DNA of the CDR3 is TGTGCCAGCAGCCAGACAGAATACTACGAGCAGTACTTC.

At least ten counts were recorded for this clonotype. V gene TRBV28 combines with J gene TRBJ2-7, with TRBD2 matching 8 bases. The CDR3 sequence is 20 residues long. CDR1 and CDR2 (germline): MDHEN, SYDVKM. After removal of 3 bases from V and 0 bases from J, the junction contained 19 bases not matched to a gene. The CDR3 is CASSFPPGVYPSGSSYEQYF. The CDR3 nucleotides read TGTGCCAGCAGTTTTCCACCGGGTGTTTATCCCAGCGGGAGCTCCTACGAGCAGTACTTC.

This clonotype is labeled as medium-sized. The chain carries TRBV6-1 and TRBJ2-2, with no clear D. The ends were cut back, 5 bases at V and 6 bases at J, with 10 bases in the middle. The CDR3 loop spans 13 amino acids. CDR1 and CDR2 (germline): MNHNS, SASEGT. The CDR3 sequence: CASSPIPAGELFF. CDR3 bases: TGTGCCAGCAGTCCTATCCCAGCCGGGGAGCTGTTTTTT.

The table lists this clonotype with many counts. This rearrangement joins TRBV3-1 to TRBJ1-2, with no clear D. CDR3 length equals 16 residues. V was clipped by 0 bases and J by 2 bases, with 13 bases between them. Germline lookup yields CDR1 LGHDT and CDR2 YNNKEL (reference sequence). The CDR3 DNA is TGTGCCAGCAGCCAAGACGGAACATATTTAAACTATGGCTACACCTTC. This codes for CASSQDGTYLNYGYTF.

In this sample, this clonotype is large. The J gene is TRBJ1-1, the V gene TRBV12-3 or TRBV12-4; 8 bases agree with TRBD1. This CDR3 region has 15 residues. Germline trimming cut 5 bases from V and 1 base from J; bases unmatched to any gene: 6. In DNA, the CDR3 is TGTGCCAGCAGTCCCGGGACAGGTGGGAACACTGAAGCTTTCTTT. Translation: CASSPGTGGNTEAFF.

This clonotype was found many times. The genes are TRBV5-1 and TRBJ1-2; unclear D gene. The CDR3 loop spans 12 amino acids. Germline V gives CDR1 SGHRS, CDR2 YFSETQ. V lost 0 bases and J 12 bases, leaving 12 bases between the germline ends. CDR3 nucleotide sequence: TGCGCCAGCAGCTTGGCCGGCGGTGAGCACACCTTC. Translating it yields CASSLAGGEHTF.

This clonotype was counted ten times or more. This chain joins TRBV12-3 or TRBV12-4 and TRBJ1-5; TRBD1 agrees at 7 bases. CDR3 length: 17 amino acids. The V segment lost 3 bases and the J segment 9 bases; nucleotides outside the gene matches: 17. The CDR3 reads CASSFAVDRSGPRPQHF. The CDR3 bases are TGTGCCAGCAGTTTCGCCGTGGACAGGTCCGGGCCTCGGCCCCAGCATTTT.